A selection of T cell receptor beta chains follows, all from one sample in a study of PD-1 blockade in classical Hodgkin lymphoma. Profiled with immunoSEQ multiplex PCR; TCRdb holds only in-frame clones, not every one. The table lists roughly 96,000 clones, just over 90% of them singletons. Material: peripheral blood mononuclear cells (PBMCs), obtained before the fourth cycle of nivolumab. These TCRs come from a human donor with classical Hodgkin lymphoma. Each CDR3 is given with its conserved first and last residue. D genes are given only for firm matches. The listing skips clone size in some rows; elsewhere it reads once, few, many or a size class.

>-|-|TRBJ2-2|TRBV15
TGTGCCACCAGCAGATCCTCTACGAACACCGGGGAGCTGTTTTTT
CATSRSSTNTGELFF
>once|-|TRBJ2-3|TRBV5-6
TGTGCCAGCAGCCTGTCGGGCAGGGGGGTCGATACGCAGTATTTT
CASSLSGRGVDTQYF
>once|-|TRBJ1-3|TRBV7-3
TGTGCCAGCAGCGACGGAAACACCATATATTTT
CASSDGNTIYF
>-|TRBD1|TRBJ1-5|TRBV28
TGTGCCAGCACTCGCTGGGGCAGGGGGCTTCAGCCCCAGCATTTT
CASTRWGRGLQPQHF
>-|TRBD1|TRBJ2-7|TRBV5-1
TGCGCCAGCAGCTTACAGGGGGTCGCATCCTACGAGCAGTACTTC
CASSLQGVASYEQYF
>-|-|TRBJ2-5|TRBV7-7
TGTGCCAGCAGCTTAGGCCGGGGGCGCAACCCGGAGACCCAGTACTTC
CASSLGRGRNPETQYF
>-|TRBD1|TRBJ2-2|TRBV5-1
TGCGCCAGTTCGGGACAGGGGCCGCCCGGGGAGCTGTTTTTT
CASSGQGPPGELFF
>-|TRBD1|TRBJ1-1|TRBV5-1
TGCGCCAGCAGCCCAAGGGACAGGCTTAGGGACACTGAAGCTTTCTTT
CASSPRDRLRDTEAFF
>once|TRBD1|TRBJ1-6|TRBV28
TGTGCCAGCAGTTTACAGCAGGGGGCGAAGTATAATTCACCCCTCCACTTT
CASSLQQGAKYNSPLHF
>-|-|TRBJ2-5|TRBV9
TGTGCCAGCAGCGTAGAGGGACGGACCCAAGAGACCCAGTACTTC
CASSVEGRTQETQYF
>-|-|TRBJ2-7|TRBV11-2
TGTGCCAGCAGCTTAGATCCAGTCTACGAGCAGTACTTC
CASSLDPVYEQYF
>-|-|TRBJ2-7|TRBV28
TGTGCCAGCAGTTTATGGTCCTACGAGCAGTACTTC
CASSLWSYEQYF